The clone carrying this TCR beta chain was seen many times. This sample was taken from a study of Graves' ophthalmopathy and Graves' hyperthyroidism. V was shortened by 3 bases and J by 7 bases, with 13 bases between the two germline ends. The germline CDR1 and CDR2 sequences are MDHEN and SYDVKM. The CDR3 loop spans 15 amino acids. The sequenced template was RNA, covering the TCR beta CDR3 region. After a first-round RT-PCR with HTBI primers, a second-round multiplex PCR was run. TCRdb used MiXCR to reprocess the multiplex PCR reads, holding one entry per CDR3 protein. The table shows roughly 480,000 distinct CDR3 sequences, with approximately 14% occurring only once.

This TCR was recovered from a woman aged 25 to 39 with Graves' ophthalmopathy. Sequencing was performed on blood. The rearrangement joins TRBV28 to TRBJ1-6; the D is unclear. CDR3 DNA: TGTGCCAGCAGTTTGGACCTCCGGACCAATTCACCCCTCCACTTT. It encodes CASSLDLRTNSPLHF.